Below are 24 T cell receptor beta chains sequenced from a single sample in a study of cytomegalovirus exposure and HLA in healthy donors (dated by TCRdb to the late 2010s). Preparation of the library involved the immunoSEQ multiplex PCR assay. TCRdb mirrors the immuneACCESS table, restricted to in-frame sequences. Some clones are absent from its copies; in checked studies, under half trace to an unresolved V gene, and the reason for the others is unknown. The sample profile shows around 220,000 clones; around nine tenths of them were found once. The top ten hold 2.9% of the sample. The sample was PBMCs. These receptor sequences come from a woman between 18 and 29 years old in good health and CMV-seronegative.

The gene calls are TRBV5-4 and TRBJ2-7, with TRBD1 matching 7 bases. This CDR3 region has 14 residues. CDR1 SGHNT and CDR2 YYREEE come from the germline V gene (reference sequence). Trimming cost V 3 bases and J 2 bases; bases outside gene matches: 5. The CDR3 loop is CASSSTGEPYEQYF. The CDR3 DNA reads TGTGCCAGCAGCTCCACAGGGGAACCCTACGAGCAGTACTTC. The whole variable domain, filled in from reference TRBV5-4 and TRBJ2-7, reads ETGVTQSPTHLIKTRGQQVTLRCSSQSGHNTVSWYQQALGQGPQFIFQYYREEENGRGNFPPRFSGLQFPNYSSELNVNALELDDSALYLCASSSTGEPYEQYFGPGTRLTVT.

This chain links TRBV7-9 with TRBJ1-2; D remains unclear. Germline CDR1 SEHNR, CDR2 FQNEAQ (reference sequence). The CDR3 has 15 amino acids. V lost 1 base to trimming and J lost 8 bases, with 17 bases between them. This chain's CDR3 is CASSLGSRGSSGYTF. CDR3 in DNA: TGTGCCAGCAGCTTAGGGAGTCGGGGTTCGTCAGGCTACACCTTC.

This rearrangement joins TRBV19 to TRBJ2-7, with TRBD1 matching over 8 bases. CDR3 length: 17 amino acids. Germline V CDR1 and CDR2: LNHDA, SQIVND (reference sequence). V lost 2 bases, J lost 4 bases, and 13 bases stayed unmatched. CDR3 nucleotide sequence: TGTGCCAGTAGTATACCGACAGGGACAGGTGACCAATACGAGCAGTACTTC. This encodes CASSIPTGTGDQYEQYF.

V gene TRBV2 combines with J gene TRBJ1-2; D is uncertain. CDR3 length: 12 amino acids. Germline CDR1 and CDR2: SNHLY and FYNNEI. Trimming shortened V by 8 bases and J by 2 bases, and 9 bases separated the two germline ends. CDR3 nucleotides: TGTGCCAGCGCCTACTGGAACTATGGCTACACCTTC. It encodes CASAYWNYGYTF.

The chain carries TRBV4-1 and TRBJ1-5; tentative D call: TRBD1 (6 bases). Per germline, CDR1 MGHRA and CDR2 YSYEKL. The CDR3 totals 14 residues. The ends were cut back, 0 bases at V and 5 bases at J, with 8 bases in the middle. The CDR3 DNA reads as TGCGCCAGCAGCCAAGAAGGGGGATATCAGCCCCAGCATTTT. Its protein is CASSQEGGYQPQHF.

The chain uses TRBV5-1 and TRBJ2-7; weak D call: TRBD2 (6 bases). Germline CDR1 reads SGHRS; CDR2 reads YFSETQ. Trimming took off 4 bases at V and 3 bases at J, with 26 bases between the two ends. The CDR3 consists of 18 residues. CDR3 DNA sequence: TGCGCCAGCAGCCGGTTCATTGGACTGGATTTTAGCGGCTACGAGCAGTACTTC. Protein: CASSRFIGLDFSGYEQYF.

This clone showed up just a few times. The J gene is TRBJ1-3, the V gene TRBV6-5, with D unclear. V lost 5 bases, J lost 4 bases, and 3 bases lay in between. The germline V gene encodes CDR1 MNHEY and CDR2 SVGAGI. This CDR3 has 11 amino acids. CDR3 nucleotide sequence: TGTGCCAGCAGTCGGGGAAACACCATATATTTT. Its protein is CASSRGNTIYF.

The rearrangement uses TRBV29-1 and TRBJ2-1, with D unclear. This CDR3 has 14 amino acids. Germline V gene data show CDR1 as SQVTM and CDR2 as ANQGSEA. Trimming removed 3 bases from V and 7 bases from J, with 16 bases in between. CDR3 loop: CSVDSFRVRNEQFF. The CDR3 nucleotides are TGCAGCGTTGATTCGTTTAGAGTTCGGAATGAGCAGTTCTTC.

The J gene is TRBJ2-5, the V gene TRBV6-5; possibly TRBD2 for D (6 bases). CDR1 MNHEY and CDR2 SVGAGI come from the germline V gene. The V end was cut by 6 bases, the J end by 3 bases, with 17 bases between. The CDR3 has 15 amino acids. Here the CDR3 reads CASSPGEDDKETQYF. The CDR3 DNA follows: TGTGCCAGCAGCCCCGGGGAGGATGATAAAGAGACCCAGTACTTC.

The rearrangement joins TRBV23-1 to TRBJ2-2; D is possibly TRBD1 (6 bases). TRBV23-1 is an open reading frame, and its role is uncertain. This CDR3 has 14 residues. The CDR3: CAQKGDSNTGELFF. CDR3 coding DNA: TGCGCTCAGAAGGGGGATTCGAACACCGGGGAGCTGTTTTTT.

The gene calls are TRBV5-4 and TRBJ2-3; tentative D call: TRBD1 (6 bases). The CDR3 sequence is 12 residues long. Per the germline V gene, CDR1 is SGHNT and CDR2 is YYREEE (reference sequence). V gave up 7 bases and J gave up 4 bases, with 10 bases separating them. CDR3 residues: CASSQGPDTQYF. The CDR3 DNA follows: TGTGCCAGCTCGCAGGGGCCAGATACGCAGTATTTT.

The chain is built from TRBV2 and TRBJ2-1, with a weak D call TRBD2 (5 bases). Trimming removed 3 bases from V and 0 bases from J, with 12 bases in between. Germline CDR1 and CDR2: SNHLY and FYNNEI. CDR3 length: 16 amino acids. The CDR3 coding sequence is TGTGCCAGCAGTGACGTGGACTGGGGCTCCTACAATGAGCAGTTCTTC. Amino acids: CASSDVDWGSYNEQFF.

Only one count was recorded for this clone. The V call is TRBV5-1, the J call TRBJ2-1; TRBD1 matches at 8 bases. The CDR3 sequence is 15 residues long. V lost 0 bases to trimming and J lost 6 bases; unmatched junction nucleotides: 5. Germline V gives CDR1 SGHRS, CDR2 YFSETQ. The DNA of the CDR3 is TGCGCCAGCAGCTTGGGACAGGGGATATTCAATGAGCAGTTCTTC. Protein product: CASSLGQGIFNEQFF.

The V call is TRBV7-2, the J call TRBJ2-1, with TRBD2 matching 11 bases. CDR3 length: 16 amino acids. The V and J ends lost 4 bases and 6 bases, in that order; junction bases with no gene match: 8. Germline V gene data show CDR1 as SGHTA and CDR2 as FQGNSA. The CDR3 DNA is TGTGCCAGCAGCTACACGAGGACTAGCGGGCCCAATGAGCAGTTCTTC. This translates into CASSYTRTSGPNEQFF.

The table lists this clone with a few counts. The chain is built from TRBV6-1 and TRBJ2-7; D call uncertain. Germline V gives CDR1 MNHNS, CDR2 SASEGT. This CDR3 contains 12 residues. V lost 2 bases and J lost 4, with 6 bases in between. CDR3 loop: CASSETRYEQYF. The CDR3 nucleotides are TGTGCCAGCAGTGAAACCCGGTACGAGCAGTACTTC.

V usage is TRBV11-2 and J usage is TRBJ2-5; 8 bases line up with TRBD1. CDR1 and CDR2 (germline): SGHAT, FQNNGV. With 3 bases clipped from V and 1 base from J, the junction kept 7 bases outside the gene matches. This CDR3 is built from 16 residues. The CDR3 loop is CASSFPPGGTQETQYF. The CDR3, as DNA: TGTGCCAGCAGCTTCCCCCCAGGGGGCACCCAAGAGACCCAGTACTTC.

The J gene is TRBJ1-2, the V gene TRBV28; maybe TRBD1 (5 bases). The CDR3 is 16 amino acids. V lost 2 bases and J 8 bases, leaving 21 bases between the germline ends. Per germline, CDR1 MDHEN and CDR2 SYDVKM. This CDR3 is CASSLGQGLWDGGYTF. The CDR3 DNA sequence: TGTGCCAGCAGTTTAGGCCAGGGACTATGGGATGGAGGCTACACCTTC.

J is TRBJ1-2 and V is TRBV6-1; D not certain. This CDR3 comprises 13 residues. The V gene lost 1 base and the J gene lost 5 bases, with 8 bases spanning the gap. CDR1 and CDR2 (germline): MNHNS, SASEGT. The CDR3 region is CASSEGPEYGYTF. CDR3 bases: TGTGCCAGCAGTGAAGGGCCGGAGTATGGCTACACCTTC.

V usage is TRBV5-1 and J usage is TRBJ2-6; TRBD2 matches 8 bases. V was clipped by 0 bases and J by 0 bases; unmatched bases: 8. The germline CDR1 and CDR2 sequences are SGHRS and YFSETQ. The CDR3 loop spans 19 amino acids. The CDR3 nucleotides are TGCGCCAGCAGCTTGGCCGGTGTAGCGGGGAGCTCTGGGGCCAACGTCCTGACTTTC. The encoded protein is CASSLAGVAGSSGANVLTF.

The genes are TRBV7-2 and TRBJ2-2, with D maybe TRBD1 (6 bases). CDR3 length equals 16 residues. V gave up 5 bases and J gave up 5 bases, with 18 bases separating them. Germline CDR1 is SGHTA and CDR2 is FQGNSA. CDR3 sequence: CASSLHPGTPTGELFF. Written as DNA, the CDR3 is TGTGCCAGCAGCCTCCACCCCGGGACACCAACCGGGGAGCTGTTTTTT.

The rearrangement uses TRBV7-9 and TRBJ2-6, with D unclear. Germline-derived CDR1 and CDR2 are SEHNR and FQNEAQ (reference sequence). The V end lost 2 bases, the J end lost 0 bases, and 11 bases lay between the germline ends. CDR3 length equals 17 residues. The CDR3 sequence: CASSLPAASSGANVLTF. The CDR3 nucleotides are TGTGCCAGCAGCTTACCCGCGGCGAGCTCTGGGGCCAACGTCCTGACTTTC.

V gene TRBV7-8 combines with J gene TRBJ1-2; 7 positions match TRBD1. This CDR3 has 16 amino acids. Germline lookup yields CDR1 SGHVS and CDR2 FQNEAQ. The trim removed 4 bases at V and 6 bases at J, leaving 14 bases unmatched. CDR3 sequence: CASSSPFQGGKDGYTF. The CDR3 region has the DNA TGTGCCAGCAGCTCCCCATTCCAGGGGGGTAAAGATGGCTACACCTTC.

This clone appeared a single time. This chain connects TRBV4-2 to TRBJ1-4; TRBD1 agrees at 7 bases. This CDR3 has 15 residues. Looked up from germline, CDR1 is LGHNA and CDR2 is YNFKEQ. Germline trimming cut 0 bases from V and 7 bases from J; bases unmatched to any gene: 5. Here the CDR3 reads CASSQDPDRPEKLFF. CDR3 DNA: TGTGCCAGCAGCCAAGACCCGGACAGGCCTGAAAAACTGTTTTTT.

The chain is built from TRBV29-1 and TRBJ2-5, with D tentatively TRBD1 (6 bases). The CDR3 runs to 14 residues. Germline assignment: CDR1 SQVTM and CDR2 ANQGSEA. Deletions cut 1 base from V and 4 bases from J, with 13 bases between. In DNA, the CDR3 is TGCAGCGTTGAAGTTCAGGGGAGAAGAGAGACCCAGTACTTC. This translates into CSVEVQGRRETQYF. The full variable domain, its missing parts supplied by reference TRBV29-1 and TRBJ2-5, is SAVISQKPSRDICQRGTSLTIQCQVDSQVTMMFWYRQQPGQSLTLIATANQGSEATYESGFVIDKFPISRPNLTFSTLTVSNMSPEDSSIYLCSVEVQGRRETQYFGPGTRLLVL.